This TCR beta chain stems from a study of T cell repertoires in cytomegalovirus infection. TCRdb redid the calling of the reads with MiXCR, one entry per CDR3 protein. Altogether approximately 730,000 distinct CDR3 sequences are present, roughly a third being singletons, with the ten largest covering approximately 18%. V dropped 5 bases and J dropped 6; count of bases not matched to a gene: 13. Germline V gives CDR1 SEHNR, CDR2 FQNEAQ (reference sequence). The CDR3 consists of 15 residues. Study-wide results and caveats: CMV-specific HLA-C-restricted TCR beta clonotypes dominated the ex vivo response.

Only a few counts were recorded for this clonotype. Its matching antigen is unknown. The rearrangement uses TRBV7-9 and TRBJ2-7; the match to TRBD2 covers 7 bases. This clonotype originated in a human donor in good health (CMV status not recorded). Some clones in this sample may be carry-over from other donors' samples. The starting material was cultured PBMCs, obtained from culture after CMV antigen stimulation. CDR3 coding DNA: TGTGCCAGCAGCCCCCTGTGGCGGGAGTCGGGCGAGCAGTACTTC. Amino acids: CASSPLWRESGEQYF.